The rows below give T cell receptor beta chains drawn from one sample of a study of shared clonotypes between healthy human individuals. The data were produced by immunoSEQ multiplex PCR, yet TCRdb's version contains in-frame clones alone and is incomplete. The profile shows a few million clones, around 92% of them singletons. The sequencing sample was made of naive CD4+ T cells from PBMCs. The receptor set was obtained from a man aged 18 to 35 in good health. Some clones in this sample may be carry-over from other donors' samples. Both conserved end residues are part of each CDR3. Fields, in order: J gene, D gene, V gene, clone size, CDR3 protein, CDR3 DNA. D genes are given only for firm matches. The size of a clone is reported for some rows only, either as once, few or many, or as a class for expanded clones.

>TRBJ1-1|.|TRBV5-1|.
CASSLEPGESAEAFF
TGCGCCAGCAGCTTGGAACCAGGGGAGTCGGCTGAAGCTTTCTTT
>TRBJ1-2|.|TRBV4-2|.
CASSQRSLDSYYGYTF
TGTGCCAGCAGCCAAAGATCCCTGGACAGTTACTATGGCTACACCTTC
>TRBJ2-2|.|TRBV27|.
CASSPRAAGELFF
TGTGCCAGCAGTCCCCGGGCGGCCGGGGAGCTGTTTTTT
>TRBJ2-7|.|TRBV4-1|.
CASSQRGKTSYEQYF
TGCGCCAGCAGCCAAAGGGGCAAGACCTCCTACGAGCAGTACTTC
>TRBJ1-1|.|TRBV18|.
CASSPPLVVNTEAFF
TGTGCCAGCTCACCCCCACTTGTTGTGAACACTGAAGCTTTCTTT
>TRBJ2-4|TRBD1|TRBV7-9|.
CASSLAGQGFGNIQYF
TGTGCCAGCAGCTTAGCCGGACAGGGCTTTGGCAACATTCAGTACTTC
>TRBJ2-1|.|TRBV6-5|.
CASSYSIGELYNEQFF
TGTGCCAGCAGTTACTCGATAGGGGAGCTATACAATGAGCAGTTCTTC
>TRBJ1-1|TRBD1|TRBV12-5|once
CASGRTTGGITEAFF
TGTGCTAGTGGTCGAACCACAGGGGGCATCACTGAAGCTTTCTTT
>TRBJ2-5|.|TRBV4-3|.
CASSQGGTETQYF
TGCGCCAGCAGCCAAGGCGGGACAGAGACCCAGTACTTC
>TRBJ2-3|TRBD1|TRBV30|.
CAWRAWDRGLDTQYF
TGTGCCTGGAGGGCTTGGGACAGGGGGCTGGATACGCAGTATTTT
>TRBJ2-2|.|TRBV5-4|.
CASSSLGGAYLAGELFF
TGTGCCAGCAGCTCCTTAGGAGGGGCGTATCTTGCCGGGGAGCTGTTTTTT
>TRBJ2-7|TRBD2|TRBV6-5|.
CASSYSLAGTAYEQYF
TGTGCCAGCAGTTACTCTCTAGCGGGAACAGCATACGAGCAGTACTTC
>TRBJ2-7|.|TRBV6-5|.
CASSPNTPLEQYF
TGTGCCAGCAGTCCAAACACCCCCCTCGAGCAGTACTTC
>TRBJ2-7|TRBD2|TRBV5-1|.
CASSLLGLAEGIWYEQYF
TGCGCCAGCAGCTTGTTGGGACTAGCGGAGGGGATTTGGTACGAGCAGTACTTC
>TRBJ2-7|.|TRBV5-4|.
CASSPRDNLGSEQYF
TGTGCCAGCAGCCCCCGGGACAACCTGGGATCCGAGCAGTACTTC
>TRBJ2-6|TRBD1|TRBV15|.
CATSREGQVNTGANVLTF
TGTGCCACCAGCAGAGAAGGACAGGTTAATACTGGGGCCAACGTCCTGACTTTC
>TRBJ1-2|.|TRBV14|.
CASSQGRNYGYTF
TGTGCCAGCAGCCAAGGAAGAAACTATGGCTACACCTTC
>TRBJ1-2|TRBD1|TRBV5-4|.
CASSVPSGQGEFGYTF
TGTGCCAGCAGCGTGCCCTCGGGACAGGGGGAGTTTGGCTACACCTTC
>TRBJ1-1|.|TRBV29-1|.
CSVGWQGISDTEAFF
TGCAGCGTTGGGTGGCAGGGAATTTCGGACACTGAAGCTTTCTTT
>TRBJ1-2|.|TRBV5-1|.
CASSFGDTVSNGYTF
TGCGCCAGCAGCTTTGGTGATACTGTGTCTAATGGCTACACCTTC
>TRBJ2-1|TRBD2|TRBV7-3|.
CASSLRGALSGGNEQFF
TGTGCCAGCAGCTTAAGAGGGGCCCTTAGCGGGGGGAATGAGCAGTTCTTC
>TRBJ2-1|TRBD2|TRBV6-4|.
CASRVTSGAYNEQFF
TGTGCCAGCAGGGTAACTAGCGGGGCATACAATGAGCAGTTCTTC
>TRBJ1-1|.|TRBV7-9|.
CASSFQEGTEAFF
TGTGCCAGCAGCTTCCAGGAGGGAACTGAAGCTTTCTTT
>TRBJ2-7|.|TRBV29-1|once
CSVVRGTEQYF
TGCAGCGTTGTCCGCGGGACCGAGCAGTACTTC
>TRBJ1-1|.|TRBV9|.
CASSVGPNTEAFF
TGTGCCAGCAGCGTAGGACCTAACACTGAAGCTTTCTTT
>TRBJ2-2|.|TRBV30|.
CAWSLIATGELFF
TGTGCCTGGAGCCTCATAGCCACCGGGGAGCTGTTTTTT
>TRBJ2-3|TRBD2|TRBV9|.
CASSDSGIWADTQYF
TGTGCCAGCAGCGATAGCGGGATTTGGGCAGATACGCAGTATTTT
>TRBJ2-3|.|TRBV5-4|.
CASSAGVGPDTQYF
TGTGCCAGCAGCGCCGGGGTTGGACCAGATACGCAGTATTTT
>TRBJ2-7|.|TRBV4-1|.
CASSQLVGDEQYF
TGCGCCAGCAGCCAACTTGTGGGCGACGAGCAGTACTTC
>TRBJ2-1|.|TRBV6-1|.
CASSEARLAVKGDEQFF
TGTGCCAGCAGTGAAGCCAGACTAGCAGTCAAGGGGGATGAGCAGTTCTTC
>TRBJ1-5|.|TRBV6-5|once
CASSATASGQPQHF
TGTGCCAGCAGTGCTACAGCATCAGGGCAGCCCCAGCATTTT
>TRBJ1-3|TRBD1|TRBV2|.
CASSYTGEGDTIYF
TGTGCCAGCAGTTACACAGGGGAAGGGGACACCATATATTTT
>TRBJ1-2|.|TRBV27|once
CASSLGQRNYGYTF
TGTGCCAGCAGTTTAGGGCAGAGGAACTATGGCTACACCTTC
>TRBJ1-2|.|TRBV2|.
CASRLTAFEGYTF
TGTGCCAGCAGGCTGACAGCTTTTGAGGGCTACACCTTC
>TRBJ2-5|.|TRBV7-2|.
CASSLGPASGTQYF
TGTGCCAGCAGCTTAGGTCCCGCGTCCGGGACCCAGTACTTC
>TRBJ1-4|.|TRBV28|.
CASSLHTGRSPKLFF
TGTGCCAGCAGTTTACACACAGGGCGATCCCCAAAACTGTTTTTT
>TRBJ2-1|TRBD2|TRBV7-2|.
CASSFTGGAYNEQFF
TGTGCCAGCAGCTTTACGGGAGGTGCATACAATGAGCAGTTCTTC
>TRBJ2-3|TRBD2|TRBV28|.
CASSFGRARDTQYF
TGTGCCAGCAGTTTTGGGAGGGCACGAGATACGCAGTATTTT
>TRBJ1-5|.|TRBV4-1|.
CASSHGIAEEGEQPQHF
TGCGCCAGCAGCCACGGAATCGCAGAGGAGGGCGAACAGCCCCAGCATTTT
>TRBJ1-3|TRBD1|TRBV28|.
CASSPTGVSSGNTIYF
TGTGCCAGCAGCCCGACAGGGGTAAGCTCTGGAAACACCATATATTTT
>TRBJ2-7|TRBD1|TRBV19|.
CASSSGTGIYEQYF
TGTGCCAGTAGTAGCGGGACAGGGATCTACGAGCAGTACTTC
>TRBJ2-5|.|TRBV7-2|.
CASSSGDHGPETQYF
TGTGCCAGCAGCTCTGGGGACCACGGTCCTGAGACCCAGTACTTC
>TRBJ2-1|.|TRBV10-3|.
CAISVGAAYNEQFF
TGTGCCATCAGTGTAGGAGCGGCCTACAATGAGCAGTTCTTC
>TRBJ1-3|TRBD1|TRBV10-3|.
CAIRDPGQGRNTIYF
TGTGCCATCAGAGATCCGGGACAGGGGAGAAACACCATATATTTT
>TRBJ2-7|TRBD1|TRBV18|once
CASSPGQGGTYEQYF
TGTGCCAGCTCACCCGGACAGGGGGGGACCTACGAGCAGTACTTC
>TRBJ1-1|.|TRBV7-3|.
CASSLVGNTEAFF
TGTGCCAGCAGCTTAGTAGGGAACACTGAAGCTTTCTTT